The 26 T cell receptor beta chains below were found in one sample sequenced in a study of shared clonotypes between healthy human individuals. Assay used: immunoSEQ multiplex PCR; TCRdb lists only in-frame clones, some missing. The repertoire includes over a million clones, 95% to 99% of them detected once, and 0.4% to 0.55% sits in the top ten. Sample: naive CD4+ T cells sorted from blood. Subset: CD45RA+ positively selected. The receptors stem from a man aged 25-45 years in good health.

V and J are TRBV9 and TRBJ1-2; no firm D call. Trimming took off 4 bases at V and 2 bases at J, with 9 bases between the two ends. CDR1 is SGDLS and CDR2 is YYNGEE in the germline V gene. This CDR3 has 13 amino acids. The CDR3 sequence is CASSPRVNYGYTF. CDR3 sequence (DNA): TGTGCCAGCAGCCCACGAGTGAACTATGGCTACACCTTC.

The rearrangement links TRBV11-2 to TRBJ2-3; perhaps TRBD2 as D (5 bases). The length of the CDR3 is 15 residues. CDR1 is SGHAT, CDR2 FQNNGV, per germline. Deletions cut 5 bases from V and 2 bases from J, with 14 bases between. The CDR3 nucleotides are TGTGCCAGCAGCCTCACTAGAGGCCACACAGATACGCAGTATTTT. As protein: CASSLTRGHTDTQYF.

Regarding this clone: This CDR3 is also generated by other DNA sequences in the sample. The chain combines TRBV5-1 with TRBJ2-2, with D possibly being TRBD2 (6 bases). Germline V lookup: CDR1 SGHRS, CDR2 YFSETQ. Trimming pared 2 bases from V and 2 bases from J, leaving 10 bases between. The length of the CDR3 is 15 residues. The CDR3 nucleotides read TGCGCCAGCAGCTTTCGGGACTCAAACACCGGGGAGCTGTTTTTT. Translating it yields CASSFRDSNTGELFF.

The chain links TRBV9 to TRBJ2-7; D is undetermined. Germline lookup yields CDR1 SGDLS and CDR2 YYNGEE. V lost 4 bases and J lost 3, with 14 bases in between. The CDR3 runs 14 residues. CDR3 sequence reads: CASSPAPDGYEQYF. The CDR3 coding sequence is TGTGCCAGCAGCCCGGCCCCGGATGGCTACGAGCAGTACTTC.

The chain has TRBV19 and TRBJ2-7; 7 bases match TRBD1. CDR3 size: 15 residues. The junction had 10 bases not matched to a gene; V was cut back by 5 bases and J by 3 bases. Germline V gene lookup returns CDR1 LNHDA and CDR2 SQIVND (reference sequence). The CDR3 DNA is TGTGCCAGTAGTGATGACAGGCAGGGGGTCTACGAGCAGTACTTC. Translating gives CASSDDRQGVYEQYF.

The gene calls are TRBV28 and TRBJ2-5; TRBD1 is a possible D gene (5 bases). Germline V lookup: CDR1 MDHEN, CDR2 SYDVKM. Trimming cost V 3 bases and J 7 bases, with 24 bases left between them. This CDR3 is 17 amino acids long. CDR3 sequence: CASSFPPTGAGIMTQYF. DNA of the CDR3: TGTGCCAGCAGTTTCCCCCCCACAGGTGCCGGCATAATGACCCAGTACTTC.

The CDR3 loop reads CASMSFGAGLEKLFF. In nucleotides, the CDR3 is TGTGCCAGCATGAGTTTCGGGGCGGGATTGGAAAAACTGTTTTTT. The chain uses TRBV6-1 and TRBJ1-4; a weak D match, TRBD1 (5 bases). V was shortened by 7 bases and J by 8 bases, with 20 bases between the two germline ends. Germline CDR1 and CDR2: MNHNS and SASEGT. This CDR3 has 15 residues.

The chain has TRBV18 and TRBJ2-3, with 9 bases identical to TRBD2. J gave up 1 base and V 3 bases, and 11 bases lay outside the gene matches. Germline V gene lookup returns CDR1 KGHSH and CDR2 LQKENI. This CDR3 region has 18 residues. The CDR3 is CASSPLAGPSSRTDTQYF. CDR3 in DNA: TGTGCCAGCTCACCGCTAGCGGGGCCTTCATCCCGCACAGATACGCAGTATTTT.

The chain recombines TRBV27 with TRBJ1-5; TRBD1 agrees at 11 bases. Germline trimming cut 5 bases from V and 6 bases from J; bases unmatched to any gene: 12. Germline loops: CDR1 MNHEY, CDR2 SMNVEV (reference sequence). This CDR3 contains 17 residues. As DNA, the CDR3 is TGTGCCAGCAGTGCCTGGGGGGGGACAGGGGGTCGTCAGCCCCAGCATTTT. As protein: CASSAWGGTGGRQPQHF.

This chain uses TRBV27 with TRBJ2-5; D unresolved. CDR3 length equals 15 residues. V was cut by 5 bases and J by 0 bases, with 13 bases left in between. Germline loops: CDR1 MNHEY, CDR2 SMNVEV (reference sequence). CDR3 sequence (DNA): TGTGCCAGCAGTGCTCAAACAGAGTACCAAGAGACCCAGTACTTC. Translating it yields CASSAQTEYQETQYF.

The count of this clone is one. The chain links TRBV5-1 to TRBJ2-7; no definite D call. V dropped 7 bases and J dropped 0 bases, with 11 bases sitting between them. This CDR3 has 13 amino acids. CDR1 is SGHRS and CDR2 is YFSETQ in the germline V gene. CDR3: CASRDMSSYEQYF. The CDR3 DNA reads as TGCGCCAGCCGAGACATGAGCTCCTACGAGCAGTACTTC.

The chain recombines TRBV9 with TRBJ2-7; TRBD1 matches at 9 bases. The V and J ends lost 3 bases and 6 bases, in that order; junction bases with no gene match: 7. The CDR3 is 14 residues long. Germline loops: CDR1 SGDLS, CDR2 YYNGEE. The CDR3 DNA sequence: TGTGCCAGCAGCGCAGACAGGGGGTTAAGCGAGCAGTACTTC. Translating it yields CASSADRGLSEQYF.

This chain uses TRBV30 with TRBJ1-5; 8 bases fit TRBD1. Germline CDR1 reads GTSNPN; CDR2 reads SVGIG (reference sequence). This CDR3 contains 12 residues. V gave up 4 bases and J gave up 7 bases; unmatched junction bases: 3. Written as DNA, the CDR3 is TGTGCCTGGACAGGGGGCGGGCAGCCCCAGCATTTT. This gives the protein CAWTGGGQPQHF.

The genes are TRBV18 and TRBJ2-7; D unresolved. Germline values: CDR1 KGHSH, CDR2 LQKENI. Trimming cost V 2 bases and J 6 bases, with 14 bases left between them. CDR3 size: 14 residues. In nucleotides, the CDR3 is TGTGCCAGCTCACCAAGAACGGTCCGGAGCGAGCAGTACTTC. This sequence encodes CASSPRTVRSEQYF.

The V call is TRBV5-4, the J call TRBJ2-2, with 10 bases aligning to TRBD2. CDR1 and CDR2 (germline): SGHNT, YYREEE (reference sequence). The CDR3 covers 15 residues. V gave up 1 base and J gave up 7 bases; unmatched junction bases: 4. The DNA for the CDR3 is TGTGCCAGCAGCTTGAGGGGACTAGCGATCGGGGAGCTGTTTTTT. This gives the protein CASSLRGLAIGELFF.

The chain joins TRBV7-9 to TRBJ2-5; tentatively, D is TRBD1 or TRBD2 (5 bases each). Germline lookup yields CDR1 SEHNR and CDR2 FQNEAQ (reference sequence). There are 16 residues in the CDR3. Trimming stripped 6 bases from V and 6 bases from J, with 23 bases between. CDR3 DNA sequence: TGTGCCAGCAGTGGTCTCGCAGGGACGGCGGAGAAGACCCAGTACTTC. It translates to CASSGLAGTAEKTQYF. The complete variable domain, with remaining parts taken from reference TRBV7-9 and TRBJ2-5, reads DTGVSQNPRHKITKRGQNVTFRCDPISEHNRLYWYRQTLGQGPEFLTYFQNEAQLEKSRLLSDRFSAERPKGSFSTLEIQRTEQGDSAMYLCASSGLAGTAEKTQYFGPGTRLLVL.

The V gene is TRBV11-2, the J gene TRBJ2-7; the D gene is possibly TRBD2 (5 bases). The CDR3 spans 16 residues. Trimming pared 3 bases from V and 6 bases from J, leaving 21 bases between. Germline V gene sequence: CDR1 SGHAT, CDR2 FQNNGV. In nucleotides, the CDR3 is TGTGCCAGCAGCTTGCTAGGTGGTTCTAGAGGGAGCGAGCAGTACTTC. Its protein product is CASSLLGGSRGSEQYF.

In this sample, this clone turned up once. Written as DNA, the CDR3 is TGTGCCAGCAGCCCCCGGACACACCTTTACAATGAGCAGTTCTTC. It yields the protein CASSPRTHLYNEQFF. V gene TRBV11-2 combines with J gene TRBJ2-1, with D tentatively TRBD1 (5 bases). V was clipped by 5 bases and J by 4 bases, with 15 bases between them. The CDR3 consists of 15 residues. CDR1 is SGHAT, CDR2 FQNNGV, per germline.

The rearrangement joins TRBV15 to TRBJ2-5, with D maybe TRBD2 (6 bases). Germline CDR1 LNHNV, CDR2 YYDKDF (reference sequence). V gave up 0 bases and J gave up 2 bases, with 16 bases separating them. The CDR3 contains 17 residues. CDR3 bases: TGTGCCACCAGCAGAGATCGGTCGGGGGTGGCTCAAGAGACCCAGTACTTC. It yields the protein CATSRDRSGVAQETQYF.

In this sample, this clone turned up once. This chain connects TRBV19 to TRBJ2-7; D is tentatively TRBD1 or TRBD2 (5 bases each). The CDR3 totals 15 residues. Germline CDR1 and CDR2: LNHDA and SQIVND (reference sequence). Trimming took off 6 bases at V and 0 bases at J, with 15 bases between the two ends. CDR3 in amino acids: CASSTGTLSSYEQYF. The CDR3 bases are TGTGCCAGTAGCACCGGGACCTTGAGCTCCTACGAGCAGTACTTC.

The chain carries TRBV6-1 and TRBJ2-7, with 11 bases lining up with TRBD2. This CDR3 is built from 15 residues. From germline, CDR1 is MNHNS and CDR2 SASEGT. V was pared by 4 bases and J by 4 bases, with 6 bases of the junction left unmatched. CDR3 in DNA: TGTGCCAGCAGTGTTGGAACTAGCGGGAGTTACGAGCAGTACTTC. Translated: CASSVGTSGSYEQYF.

This chain's CDR3 is CASRLSHVKLTDTQYF. The CDR3 DNA follows: TGTGCCAGCAGGTTGTCCCATGTAAAGCTCACAGATACGCAGTATTTT. The chain uses TRBV5-4 and TRBJ2-3; D gene unclear. There are 16 residues in the CDR3. From germline, CDR1 is SGHNT and CDR2 YYREEE (reference sequence). Deletions cut 5 bases from V and 2 bases from J, with 18 bases between.

Turning to this clone: This same CDR3 is encoded by further DNA sequences in the sample. V gene TRBV7-9 combines with J gene TRBJ2-1, with TRBD2 matching over 12 bases. The CDR3 is 17 residues long. Germline assignment: CDR1 SEHNR and CDR2 FQNEAQ (reference sequence). Germline trimming cut 3 bases from V and 0 bases from J; bases unmatched to any gene: 3. This CDR3 is CASSLGGLAGSYNEQFF. CDR3 nucleotide sequence: TGTGCCAGCAGCTTGGGGGGACTAGCGGGCTCCTACAATGAGCAGTTCTTC.

J is TRBJ1-3 and V is TRBV19; no clear D gene. From germline, CDR1 is LNHDA and CDR2 SQIVND (reference sequence). The CDR3 is 13 amino acids. V was cut by 5 bases and J by 0 bases, with 5 bases left in between. The CDR3 reads CASSPSSGNTIYF. The CDR3 coding sequence is TGTGCCAGTAGTCCGAGCTCTGGAAACACCATATATTTT.

The chain is built from TRBV15 and TRBJ1-5; TRBD1 aligns across 8 bases. The CDR3 has 17 amino acids. CDR1 is LNHNV, CDR2 YYDKDF, per germline (reference sequence). V gave up 0 bases and J gave up 4 bases; unmatched junction bases: 8. CDR3 residues: CATSRDGQGAGNQPQHF. CDR3 coding DNA: TGTGCCACCAGCAGAGATGGGCAGGGGGCAGGGAATCAGCCCCAGCATTTT.

This rearrangement joins TRBV2 to TRBJ1-5, with a weak D call TRBD1 (5 bases). Germline CDR1 reads SNHLY; CDR2 reads FYNNEI. V lost 4 bases, J lost 0 bases, and 16 bases lay in between. CDR3 length: 17 residues. CDR3 residues: CASSGRGPGRSNQPQHF. The CDR3 DNA sequence: TGTGCCAGCAGTGGGAGAGGGCCGGGGCGTAGCAATCAGCCCCAGCATTTT.